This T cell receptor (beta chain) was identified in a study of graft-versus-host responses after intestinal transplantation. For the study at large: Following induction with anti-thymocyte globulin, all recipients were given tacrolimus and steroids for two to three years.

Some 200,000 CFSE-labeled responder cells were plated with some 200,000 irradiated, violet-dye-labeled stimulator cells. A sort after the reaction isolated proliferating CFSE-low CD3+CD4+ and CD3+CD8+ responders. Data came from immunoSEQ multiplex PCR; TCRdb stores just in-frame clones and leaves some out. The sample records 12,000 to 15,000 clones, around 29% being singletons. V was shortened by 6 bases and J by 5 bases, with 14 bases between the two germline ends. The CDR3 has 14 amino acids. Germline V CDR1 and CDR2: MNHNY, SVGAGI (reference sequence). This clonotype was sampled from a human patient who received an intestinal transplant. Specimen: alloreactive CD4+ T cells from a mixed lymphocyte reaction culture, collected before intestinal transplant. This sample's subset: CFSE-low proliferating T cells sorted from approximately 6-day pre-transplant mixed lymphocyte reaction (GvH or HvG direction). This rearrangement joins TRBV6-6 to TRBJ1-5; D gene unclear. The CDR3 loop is CASSPPDRYQPQHF. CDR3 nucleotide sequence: TGTGCCAGCAGCCCTCCGGATAGATATCAGCCCCAGCATTTT.